The clone carrying this T cell receptor (beta chain) was seen many times. The antigen is not known. The method for making cDNA was 5'RACE, and it used 10-nucleotide random UMIs. TCRdb processed the 5' RACE reads anew with MiXCR; each CDR3 protein has one entry. Among about 90,000 distinct CDR3 sequences listed, roughly 13% were seen once. The data were taken from a study of neurological immune-mediated disorders. Broader study findings: HTLV-1-associated myelopathy ranked highest for TCR clonal expansion and multiple sclerosis lowest, beneath healthy controls.

Time point in this sample: longitudinal time-point 2. The clonotype comes from a female donor with HTLV-1-associated myelopathy (HAM/TSP). What was sequenced was PBMCs.

The CDR3 sequence: CASSLSWGGNTEAFF. CDR3 DNA: TGTGCCAGCAGTTTATCGTGGGGGGGGAACACTGAAGCTTTCTTT. The gene calls are TRBV27 and TRBJ1-1, with a weak D call TRBD1 (5 bases). V was cut by 0 bases and J by 1 base, with 9 bases left in between. Germline V gene sequence: CDR1 MNHEY, CDR2 SMNVEV (reference sequence). The CDR3 consists of 15 residues.